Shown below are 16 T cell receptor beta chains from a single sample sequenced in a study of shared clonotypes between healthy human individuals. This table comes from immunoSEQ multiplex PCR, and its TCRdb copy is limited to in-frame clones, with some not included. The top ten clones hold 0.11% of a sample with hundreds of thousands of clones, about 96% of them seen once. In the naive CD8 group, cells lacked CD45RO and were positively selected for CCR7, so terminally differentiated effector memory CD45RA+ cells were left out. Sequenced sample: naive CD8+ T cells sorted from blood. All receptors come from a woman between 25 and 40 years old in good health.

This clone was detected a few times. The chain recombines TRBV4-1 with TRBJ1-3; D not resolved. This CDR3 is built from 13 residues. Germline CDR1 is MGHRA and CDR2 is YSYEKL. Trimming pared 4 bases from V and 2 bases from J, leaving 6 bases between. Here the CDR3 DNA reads TGCGCCAGCAGCCTGGTCCCTGGAAACACCATATATTTT. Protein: CASSLVPGNTIYF.

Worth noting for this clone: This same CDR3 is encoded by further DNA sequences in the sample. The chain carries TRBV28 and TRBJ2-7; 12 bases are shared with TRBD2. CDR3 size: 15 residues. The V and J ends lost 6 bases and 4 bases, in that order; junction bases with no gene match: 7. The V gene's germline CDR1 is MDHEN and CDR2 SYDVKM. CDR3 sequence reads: CASSPRLAGVYEQYF. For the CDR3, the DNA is TGTGCCAGCAGCCCCAGACTAGCGGGAGTATACGAGCAGTACTTC.

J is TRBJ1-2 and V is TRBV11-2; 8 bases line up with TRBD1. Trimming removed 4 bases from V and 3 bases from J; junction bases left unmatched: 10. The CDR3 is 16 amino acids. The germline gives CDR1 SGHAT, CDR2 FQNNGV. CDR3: CASSSSSGTGHYGYTF. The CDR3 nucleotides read TGTGCCAGCAGCTCTTCCTCCGGGACAGGTCACTATGGCTACACCTTC. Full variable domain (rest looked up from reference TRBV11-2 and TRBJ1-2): EAGVAQSPRYKIIEKRQSVAFWCNPISGHATLYWYQQILGQGPKLLIQFQNNGVVDDSQLPKDRFSAERLKGVDSTLKIQPAKLEDSAVYLCASSSSSGTGHYGYTFGSGTRLTVV.

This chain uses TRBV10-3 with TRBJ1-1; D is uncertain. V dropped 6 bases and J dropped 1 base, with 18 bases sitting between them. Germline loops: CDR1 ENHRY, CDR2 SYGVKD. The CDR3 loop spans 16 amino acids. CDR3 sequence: CAISQQGNRANTEAFF. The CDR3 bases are TGTGCCATCAGCCAGCAAGGGAATCGGGCGAACACTGAAGCTTTCTTT.

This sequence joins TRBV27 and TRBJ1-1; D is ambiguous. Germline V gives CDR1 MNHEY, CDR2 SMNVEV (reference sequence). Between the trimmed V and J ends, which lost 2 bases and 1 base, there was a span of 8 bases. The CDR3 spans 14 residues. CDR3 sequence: CASSLTEANTEAFF. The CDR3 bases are TGTGCCAGCAGTTTAACGGAGGCGAACACTGAAGCTTTCTTT.

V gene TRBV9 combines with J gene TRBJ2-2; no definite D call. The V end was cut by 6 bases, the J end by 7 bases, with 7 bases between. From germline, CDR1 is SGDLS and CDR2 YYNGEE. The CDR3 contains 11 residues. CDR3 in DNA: TGTGCCAGCAATACCGGCGGGGAGCTGTTTTTT. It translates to CASNTGGELFF.

The CDR3 DNA follows: TGTGCCAGCAGCATAATGACAGGGAAACTCGAGCAGTACTTC. It is translated as CASSIMTGKLEQYF. The chain recombines TRBV5-6 with TRBJ2-7; 7 bases map to TRBD1. The ends lost 4 bases at V and 6 bases at J; junction bases unmatched: 10. CDR1 is SGHDT, CDR2 YYEEEE, per germline. The CDR3 contains 14 residues.

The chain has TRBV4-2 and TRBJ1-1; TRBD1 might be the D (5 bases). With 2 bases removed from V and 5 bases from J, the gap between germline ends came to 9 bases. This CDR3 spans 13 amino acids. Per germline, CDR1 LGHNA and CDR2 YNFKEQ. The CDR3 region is CASSQLGVTEAFF. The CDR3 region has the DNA TGTGCCAGCAGCCAACTGGGGGTAACTGAAGCTTTCTTT.

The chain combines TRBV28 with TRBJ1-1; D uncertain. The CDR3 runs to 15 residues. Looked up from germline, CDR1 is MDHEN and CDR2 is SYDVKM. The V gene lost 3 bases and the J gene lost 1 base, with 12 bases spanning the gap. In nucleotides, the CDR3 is TGTGCCAGCAGTTTCTTGACGGGTCAGAACACTGAAGCTTTCTTT. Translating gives CASSFLTGQNTEAFF.

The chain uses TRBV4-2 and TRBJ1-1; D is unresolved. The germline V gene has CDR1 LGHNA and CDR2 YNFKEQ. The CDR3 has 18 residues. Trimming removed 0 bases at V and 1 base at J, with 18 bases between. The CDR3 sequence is CASSQDLSGEGKNTEAFF. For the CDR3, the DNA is TGTGCCAGCAGCCAAGATCTCTCTGGGGAGGGAAAGAACACTGAAGCTTTCTTT.

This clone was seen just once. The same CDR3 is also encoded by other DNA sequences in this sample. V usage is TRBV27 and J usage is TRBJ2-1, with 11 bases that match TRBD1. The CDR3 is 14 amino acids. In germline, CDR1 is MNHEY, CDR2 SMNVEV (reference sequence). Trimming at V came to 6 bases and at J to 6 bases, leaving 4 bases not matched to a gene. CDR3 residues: CASSPGTGGNEQFF. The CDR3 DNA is TGTGCCAGCAGCCCCGGGACAGGGGGCAATGAGCAGTTCTTC.

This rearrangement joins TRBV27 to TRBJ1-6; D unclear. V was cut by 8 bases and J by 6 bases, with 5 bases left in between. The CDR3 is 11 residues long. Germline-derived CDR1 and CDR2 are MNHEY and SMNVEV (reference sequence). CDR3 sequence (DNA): TGTGCCAGCGGCTTTAATTCACCCCTCCACTTT. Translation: CASGFNSPLHF.

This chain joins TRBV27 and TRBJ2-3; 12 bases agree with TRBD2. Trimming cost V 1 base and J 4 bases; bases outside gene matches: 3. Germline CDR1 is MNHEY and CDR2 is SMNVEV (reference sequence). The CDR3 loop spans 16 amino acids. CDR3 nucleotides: TGTGCCAGCAGTTTATGGGCTAGCGGGGGGGCAGATACGCAGTATTTT. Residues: CASSLWASGGADTQYF.

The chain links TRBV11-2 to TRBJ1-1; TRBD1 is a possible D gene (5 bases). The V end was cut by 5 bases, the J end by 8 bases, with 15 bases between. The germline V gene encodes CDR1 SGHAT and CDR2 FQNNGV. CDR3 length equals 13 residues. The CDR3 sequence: CASSQTRGAEAFF. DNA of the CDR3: TGTGCCAGCAGCCAAACAAGGGGCGCGGAAGCTTTCTTT.

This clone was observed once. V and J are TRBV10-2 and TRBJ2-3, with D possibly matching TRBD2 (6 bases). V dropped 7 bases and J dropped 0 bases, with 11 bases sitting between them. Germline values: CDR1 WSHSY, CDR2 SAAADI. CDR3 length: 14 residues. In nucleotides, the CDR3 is TGCGCCAGCAAGAACAGCGGGAGCACAGATACGCAGTATTTT. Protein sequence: CASKNSGSTDTQYF.

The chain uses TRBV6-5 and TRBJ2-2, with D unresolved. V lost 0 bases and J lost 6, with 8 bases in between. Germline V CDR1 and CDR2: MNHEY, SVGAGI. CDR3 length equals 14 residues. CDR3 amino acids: CASSYSQAPGELFF. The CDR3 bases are TGTGCCAGCAGTTACTCCCAGGCCCCCGGGGAGCTGTTTTTT.